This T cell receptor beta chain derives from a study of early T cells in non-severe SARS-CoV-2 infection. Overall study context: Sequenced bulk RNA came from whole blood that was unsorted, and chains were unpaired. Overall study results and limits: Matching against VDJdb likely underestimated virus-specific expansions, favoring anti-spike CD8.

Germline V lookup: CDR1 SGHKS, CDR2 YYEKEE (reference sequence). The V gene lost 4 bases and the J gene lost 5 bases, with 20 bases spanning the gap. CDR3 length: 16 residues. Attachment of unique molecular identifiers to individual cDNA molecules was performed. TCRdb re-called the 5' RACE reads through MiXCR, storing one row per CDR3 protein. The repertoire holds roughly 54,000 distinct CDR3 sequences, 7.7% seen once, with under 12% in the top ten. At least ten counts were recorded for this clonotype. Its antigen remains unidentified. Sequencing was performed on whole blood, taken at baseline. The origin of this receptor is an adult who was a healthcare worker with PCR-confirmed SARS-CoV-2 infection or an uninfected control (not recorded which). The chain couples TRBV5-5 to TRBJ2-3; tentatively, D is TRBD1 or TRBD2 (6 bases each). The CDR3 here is CASSPGGGAPGDTQYF. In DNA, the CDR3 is TGTGCCAGCAGCCCCGGGGGCGGGGCCCCAGGAGATACGCAGTATTTT.